Included here is one TCR beta chain sequence, with context. V lost 3 bases to trimming and J lost 2 bases, with 14 bases between them. CDR1 and CDR2 (germline): KGHSY, FQNENV. There are 16 residues in the CDR3. The sample originates from a study of blood T cell repertoires in COVID-19. Study-level information: From T cells, B-cell-depleted T cells, or PBMCs came the material, which was cDNA or gDNA.

Profiled with immunoSEQ multiplex PCR; TCRdb holds only in-frame clones, not every one. The table lists fewer than 250,000 clones, around 82% of them singletons, with 2.5% to 3.5% in the top ten. The TCR originated in a man aged 45 to 65 with active or convalescent COVID-19. The chain joins TRBV16 to TRBJ1-5, with no clear D. The sequenced material came from peripheral blood. The CDR3 DNA sequence: TGTGCCAGCAGCCATAATCGGGGTGGCGGCAATCAGCCCCAGCATTTT. It codes for CASSHNRGGGNQPQHF.